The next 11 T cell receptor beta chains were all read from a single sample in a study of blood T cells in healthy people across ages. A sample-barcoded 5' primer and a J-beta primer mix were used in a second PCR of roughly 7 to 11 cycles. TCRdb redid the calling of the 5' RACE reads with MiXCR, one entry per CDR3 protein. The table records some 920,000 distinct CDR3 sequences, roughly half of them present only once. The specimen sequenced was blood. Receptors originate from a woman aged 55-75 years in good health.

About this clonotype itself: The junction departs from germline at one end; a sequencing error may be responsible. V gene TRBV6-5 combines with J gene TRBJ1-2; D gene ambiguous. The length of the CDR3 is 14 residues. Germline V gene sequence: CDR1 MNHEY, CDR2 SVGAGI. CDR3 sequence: CAGSTGPEPDGYTF. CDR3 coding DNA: TGTGCCGGCAGTACCGGGCCCGAGCCGGATGGCTACACCTTC.

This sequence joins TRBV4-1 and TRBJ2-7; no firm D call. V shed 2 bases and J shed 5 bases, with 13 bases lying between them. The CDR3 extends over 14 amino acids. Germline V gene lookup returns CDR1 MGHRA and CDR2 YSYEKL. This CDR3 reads CASSQPRNTNEQYF. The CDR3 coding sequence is TGCGCCAGCAGCCAACCCCGAAACACCAACGAGCAGTACTTC.

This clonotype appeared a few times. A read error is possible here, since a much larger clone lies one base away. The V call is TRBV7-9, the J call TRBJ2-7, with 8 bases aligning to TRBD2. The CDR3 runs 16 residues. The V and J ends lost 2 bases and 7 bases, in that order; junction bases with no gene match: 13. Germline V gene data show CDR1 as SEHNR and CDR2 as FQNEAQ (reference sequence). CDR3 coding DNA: TGTGCCAGCAGCTTACAGGGACGAGCGGGAGAAAATGAGCAGTACTTC. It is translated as CASSLQGRAGENEQYF.

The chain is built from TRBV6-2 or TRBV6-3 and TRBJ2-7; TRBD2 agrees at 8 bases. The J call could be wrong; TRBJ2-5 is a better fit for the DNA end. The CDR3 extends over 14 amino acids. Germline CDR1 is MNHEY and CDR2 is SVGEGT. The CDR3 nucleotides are TGTGCCAGCCGTACTAGCGGACACCAAGAGACCCAGTACTTC. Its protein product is CASRTSGHQETQYF.

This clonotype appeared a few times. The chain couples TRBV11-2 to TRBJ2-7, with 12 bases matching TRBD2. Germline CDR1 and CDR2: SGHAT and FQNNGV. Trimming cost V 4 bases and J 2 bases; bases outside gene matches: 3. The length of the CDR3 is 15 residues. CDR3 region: CASSWTSGTTYEQYF. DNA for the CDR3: TGTGCCAGCAGCTGGACTAGCGGGACCACCTACGAGCAGTACTTC.

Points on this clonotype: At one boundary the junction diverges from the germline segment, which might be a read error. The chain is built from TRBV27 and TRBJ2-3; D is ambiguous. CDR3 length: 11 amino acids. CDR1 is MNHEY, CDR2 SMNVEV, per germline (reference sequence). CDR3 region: CANSSRDTQYF. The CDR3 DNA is TGTGCCAACAGTAGCCGGGATACGCAGTATTTT.

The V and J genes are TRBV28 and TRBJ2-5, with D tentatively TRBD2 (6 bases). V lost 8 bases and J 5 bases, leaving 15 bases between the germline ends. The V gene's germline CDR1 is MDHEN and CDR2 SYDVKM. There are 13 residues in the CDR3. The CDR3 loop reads CASAGPIRETQYF. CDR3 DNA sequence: TGTGCCAGCGCGGGACCCATAAGGGAGACCCAGTACTTC.

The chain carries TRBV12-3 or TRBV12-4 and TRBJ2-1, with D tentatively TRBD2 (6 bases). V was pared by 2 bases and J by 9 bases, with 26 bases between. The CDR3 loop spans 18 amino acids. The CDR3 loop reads CASSLSSTGTPVGVEQFF. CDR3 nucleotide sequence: TGTGCCAGCAGTTTAAGCTCGACCGGGACTCCGGTCGGGGTTGAGCAGTTCTTC.

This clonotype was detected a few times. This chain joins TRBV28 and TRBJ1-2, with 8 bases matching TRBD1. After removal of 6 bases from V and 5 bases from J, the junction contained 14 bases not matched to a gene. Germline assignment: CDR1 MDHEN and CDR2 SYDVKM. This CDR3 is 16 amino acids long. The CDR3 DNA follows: TGTGCCAGCAGCCCCCCCCCGGACAGGGTGGGGTATGGCTACACCTTC. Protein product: CASSPPPDRVGYGYTF.

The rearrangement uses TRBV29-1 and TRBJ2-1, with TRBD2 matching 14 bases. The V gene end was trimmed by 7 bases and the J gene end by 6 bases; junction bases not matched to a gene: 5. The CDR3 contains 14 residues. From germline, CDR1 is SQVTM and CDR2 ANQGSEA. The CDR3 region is CSGPGLAGVNEQFF. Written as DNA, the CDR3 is TGCAGCGGGCCGGGACTAGCGGGAGTCAATGAGCAGTTCTTC.

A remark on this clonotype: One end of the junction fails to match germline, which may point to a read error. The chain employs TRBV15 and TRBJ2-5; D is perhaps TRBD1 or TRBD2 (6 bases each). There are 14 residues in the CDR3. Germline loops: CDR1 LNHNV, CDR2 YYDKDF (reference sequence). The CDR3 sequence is CTTSRDRGPGTQYF. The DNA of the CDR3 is TGTACCACCAGCAGGGACCGGGGGCCAGGGACCCAGTACTTC. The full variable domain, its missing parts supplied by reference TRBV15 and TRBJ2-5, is DAMVIQNPRYQVTQFGKPVTLSCSQTLNHNVMYWYQQKSSQAPKLLFHYYDKDFNNEADTPDNFQSRRPNTSFCFLDIRSPGLGDTAMYLCTTSRDRGPGTQYFGPGTRLLVL.